These 15 T cell receptor beta chains came from one sample sequenced in a study of shared clonotypes between healthy human individuals. Measured with immunoSEQ multiplex PCR; TCRdb has only the in-frame clones, and not every one. The data contain 2 million to 2.5 million clones, about 90% of them singletons. Sequenced sample: naive CD4+ T cells from PBMCs. Described subset: CD45RA+ positively selected. The receptors originated from a man aged 18 to 35 in good health. Some clones in this sample may be carry-over from other donors' samples.

The CDR3 protein is CASQRTGSNQPQHF. The CDR3 coding sequence is TGTGCCAGTCAAAGGACCGGCAGCAATCAGCCCCAGCATTTT. The rearrangement links TRBV19 to TRBJ1-5, with D unclear. This CDR3 is 14 amino acids long. The V and J ends lost 8 bases and 1 base respectively, with 12 bases between them. From germline, CDR1 is LNHDA and CDR2 SQIVND (reference sequence).

The V and J genes are TRBV5-4 and TRBJ2-7; possibly TRBD2 for D (5 bases). From germline, CDR1 is SGHNT and CDR2 YYREEE (reference sequence). V lost 4 bases and J 4 bases, leaving 12 bases between the germline ends. CDR3 length equals 13 residues. CDR3: CASSRSGSYEQYF. In nucleotides, the CDR3 is TGTGCCAGCAGCCGGAGCGGTTCTTACGAGCAGTACTTC.

The rearrangement joins TRBV27 to TRBJ2-1, with 10 bases that match TRBD2. From germline, CDR1 is MNHEY and CDR2 SMNVEV (reference sequence). With V trimmed by 1 base and J by 5 bases, 2 bases remained unmatched. The CDR3 has 15 residues. The CDR3 protein is CASSLFGLADNEQFF. The CDR3 DNA follows: TGTGCCAGCAGTTTATTTGGACTAGCGGACAATGAGCAGTTCTTC.

This chain uses TRBV5-4 with TRBJ2-3; TRBD2 agrees at 12 bases. In germline, CDR1 is SGHNT, CDR2 YYREEE (reference sequence). The CDR3 sequence is 17 residues long. The J segment lost 3 bases and the V segment lost 3 bases, leaving 8 bases of the junction unmatched. CDR3 sequence: CASSSATSGSATDTQYF. CDR3 in DNA: TGTGCCAGCAGCTCAGCGACTAGCGGGAGTGCGACAGATACGCAGTATTTT.

This sequence joins TRBV7-3 and TRBJ2-6; either TRBD1 or TRBD2 may supply D (7 bases each). This CDR3 contains 15 residues. V lost 5 bases and J lost 6, with 14 bases in between. From germline, CDR1 is SGHTA and CDR2 FQGTGA. This CDR3 is CASSPPGGAANVLTF. In DNA form, the CDR3 reads TGTGCCAGCAGCCCTCCAGGGGGGGCGGCCAACGTCCTGACTTTC.

The CDR3 sequence: CASSPRSALGLSNEQFF. The CDR3 DNA reads as TGTGCCAGCAGCCCGCGGTCGGCCCTAGGGCTTAGCAATGAGCAGTTCTTC. V and J are TRBV11-2 and TRBJ2-1; D call uncertain. Germline lookup yields CDR1 SGHAT and CDR2 FQNNGV. The CDR3 loop spans 17 amino acids. V lost 5 bases and J lost 6, with 23 bases in between.

V and J are TRBV28 and TRBJ1-3; no firm D call. Trimming left V 2 bases short and J 9 bases short, with 14 bases between. CDR1 is MDHEN and CDR2 is SYDVKM in the germline V gene. CDR3 size: 14 residues. The CDR3 region has the DNA TGTGCCAGCAGTTTAAACCCCCCCGGCGGCACCATATATTTT. Its translation is CASSLNPPGGTIYF.

This clone was counted between two and nine times. The genes are TRBV2 and TRBJ2-2; unclear D gene. Germline CDR1 is SNHLY and CDR2 is FYNNEI. There are 13 residues in the CDR3. V dropped 4 bases and J dropped 5 bases, with 8 bases sitting between them. DNA for the CDR3: TGTGCCAGCAGTGTAGGGCCGACCGGGGAGCTGTTTTTT. It is translated as CASSVGPTGELFF.

J is TRBJ1-4 and V is TRBV19; 8 nucleotides line up with TRBD1. The CDR3 is made up of 19 amino acids. With V trimmed by 2 bases and J by 6 bases, 17 bases remained unmatched. Germline CDR1 reads LNHDA; CDR2 reads SQIVND (reference sequence). CDR3: CASSITNLEGGQGYEKLFF. The CDR3 DNA is TGTGCCAGTAGTATAACCAATCTCGAAGGAGGACAGGGATATGAAAAACTGTTTTTT. Full variable domain (rest looked up from reference TRBV19 and TRBJ1-4): DGGITQSPKYLFRKEGQNVTLSCEQNLNHDAMYWYRQDPGQGLRLIYYSQIVNDFQKGDIAEGYSVSREKKESFPLTVTSAQKNPTAFYLCASSITNLEGGQGYEKLFFGSGTQLSVL.

The chain has TRBV28 and TRBJ1-4; D ambiguous. Trimming took off 8 bases at V and 8 bases at J, with 18 bases between the two ends. CDR1 is MDHEN, CDR2 SYDVKM, per germline. The CDR3 sequence is 14 residues long. CDR3: CASAGPAVVEKLFF. Here the CDR3 DNA reads TGTGCCAGCGCCGGGCCCGCCGTTGTGGAAAAACTGTTTTTT.

This chain joins TRBV6-4 and TRBJ2-1, with a tentative D call TRBD1 (5 bases). Trimming cost V 6 bases and J 0 bases, with 18 bases left between them. Germline V lookup: CDR1 MRHNA, CDR2 SNTAGT. The CDR3 spans 17 residues. CDR3 nucleotide sequence: TGTGCCAGCAGCCTTCAGGGTGCGGACCCCTCCTACAATGAGCAGTTCTTC. Protein product: CASSLQGADPSYNEQFF.

The chain joins TRBV5-1 to TRBJ2-7; 12 nucleotides agree with TRBD2. CDR3 size: 16 residues. CDR1 is SGHRS and CDR2 is YFSETQ in the germline V gene. With 0 bases clipped from V and 4 bases from J, the junction kept 5 bases outside the gene matches. DNA of the CDR3: TGCGCCAGCAGCTTGGCCTACGGGACTAGCGGGTACGAGCAGTACTTC. Its protein product is CASSLAYGTSGYEQYF.

This clone occurred once. V is TRBV28 and J is TRBJ1-3, with D tentatively TRBD1 (6 bases). Germline CDR1 MDHEN, CDR2 SYDVKM. Trimming removed 6 bases from V and 2 bases from J, with 20 bases in between. The CDR3 has 17 residues. CDR3 coding DNA: TGTGCCAGCAGGCAACAGGGACCAGTATTACCTGGAAACACCATATATTTT. Translating gives CASRQQGPVLPGNTIYF. Filled out from reference TRBV28 and TRBJ1-3, the complete variable domain reads DVKVTQSSRYLVKRTGEKVFLECVQDMDHENMFWYRQDPGLGLRLIYFSYDVKMKEKGDIPEGYSVSREKKERFSLILESASTNQTSMYLCASRQQGPVLPGNTIYFGEGSWLTVV.

This sequence joins TRBV7-2 and TRBJ2-4; 9 bases line up with TRBD2. The CDR3 is made up of 18 amino acids. V was pared by 5 bases and J by 4 bases, with 15 bases of the junction left unmatched. Germline CDR1 SGHTA, CDR2 FQGNSA. The CDR3 loop reads CASSRVRDSGSSKNIQYF. CDR3 coding DNA: TGTGCCAGCAGCAGGGTTCGGGATAGCGGGAGTTCTAAAAACATTCAGTACTTC.

The chain recombines TRBV6-1 with TRBJ1-2, with a tentative D call TRBD1 (6 bases). This CDR3 has 13 residues. V was trimmed by 5 bases and J by 7 bases, leaving 14 bases between them. The germline V gene has CDR1 MNHNS and CDR2 SASEGT. CDR3 DNA sequence: TGTGCCAGCAGTTTAAACAGGGCTGGTGGCTACACCTTC. It yields the protein CASSLNRAGGYTF.